This TCR beta chain was sequenced for a study of shared clonotypes between healthy human individuals. CD8 cells classed as naive were CD45RO-negative and positively selected for CCR7, excluding terminally differentiated effector memory CD45RA+ cells. The assay was immunoSEQ multiplex PCR, and TCRdb's table has in-frame clones only and misses some. The top ten hold 0.25% to 0.35% of the sample, which has 550,000 to 600,000 clones, roughly 98% seen once. The CDR3 runs to 18 residues. Trimming took 2 bases from V and 3 from J; bases not matched to a gene: 15. Germline assignment: CDR1 SGHVS and CDR2 FQNEAQ.

The source of this sequence is a man aged 25-40 years in good health. The chain recombines TRBV7-8 with TRBJ2-5, with 7 bases fitting TRBD1. Sequenced sample: naive CD8+ T cells sorted from blood. The CDR3, as DNA: TGTGCCAGCAGCTTAATGCCCCCGGAAACAGGGGTCGAAGAGACCCAGTACTTC. It encodes CASSLMPPETGVEETQYF.